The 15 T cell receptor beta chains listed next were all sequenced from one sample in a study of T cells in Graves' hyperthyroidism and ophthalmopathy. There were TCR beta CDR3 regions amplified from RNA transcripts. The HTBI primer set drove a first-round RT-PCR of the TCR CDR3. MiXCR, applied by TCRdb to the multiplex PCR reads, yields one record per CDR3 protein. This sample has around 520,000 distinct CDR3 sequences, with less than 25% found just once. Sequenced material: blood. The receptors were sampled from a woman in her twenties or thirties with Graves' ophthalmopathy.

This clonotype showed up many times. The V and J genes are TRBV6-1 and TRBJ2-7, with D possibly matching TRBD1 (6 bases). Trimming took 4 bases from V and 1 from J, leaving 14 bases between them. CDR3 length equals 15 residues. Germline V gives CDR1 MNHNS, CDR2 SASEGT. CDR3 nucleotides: TGTGCCAGCAGTGCTCAACAGGGACGGTCCTACGAGCAGTACTTC. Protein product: CASSAQQGRSYEQYF.

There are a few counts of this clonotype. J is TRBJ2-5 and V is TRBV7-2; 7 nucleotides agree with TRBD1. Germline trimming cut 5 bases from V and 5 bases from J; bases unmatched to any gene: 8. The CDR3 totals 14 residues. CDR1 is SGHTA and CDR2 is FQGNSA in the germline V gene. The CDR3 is CASSRQGVMETQYF. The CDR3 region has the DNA TGTGCCAGCAGCCGACAGGGTGTGATGGAGACCCAGTACTTC.

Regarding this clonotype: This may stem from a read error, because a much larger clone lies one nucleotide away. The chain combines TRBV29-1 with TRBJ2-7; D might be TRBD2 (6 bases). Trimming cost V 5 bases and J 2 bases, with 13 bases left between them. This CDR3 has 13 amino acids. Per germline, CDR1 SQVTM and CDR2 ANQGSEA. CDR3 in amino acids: CSVPGEAAYEQYF. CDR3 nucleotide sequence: TGCAGCGTTCCGGGGGAAGCAGCCTACGAGCAGTACTTC.

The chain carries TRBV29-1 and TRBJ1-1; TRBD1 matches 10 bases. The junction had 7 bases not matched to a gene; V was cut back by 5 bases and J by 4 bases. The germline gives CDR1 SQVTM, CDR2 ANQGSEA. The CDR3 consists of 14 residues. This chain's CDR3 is CSVFDRGRFTEAFF. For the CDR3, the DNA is TGCAGCGTTTTTGACAGGGGGCGTTTCACTGAAGCTTTCTTT. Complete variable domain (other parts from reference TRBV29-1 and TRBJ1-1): SAVISQKPSRDICQRGTSLTIQCQVDSQVTMMFWYRQQPGQSLTLIATANQGSEATYESGFVIDKFPISRPNLTFSTLTVSNMSPEDSSIYLCSVFDRGRFTEAFFGQGTRLTVV.

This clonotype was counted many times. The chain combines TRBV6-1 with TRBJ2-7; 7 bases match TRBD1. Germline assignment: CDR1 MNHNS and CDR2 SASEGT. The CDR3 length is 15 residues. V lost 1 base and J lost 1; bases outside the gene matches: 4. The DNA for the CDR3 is TGTGCCAGCAGTGAAGTCAGGGGGTTATCCTACGAGCAGTACTTC. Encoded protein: CASSEVRGLSYEQYF.

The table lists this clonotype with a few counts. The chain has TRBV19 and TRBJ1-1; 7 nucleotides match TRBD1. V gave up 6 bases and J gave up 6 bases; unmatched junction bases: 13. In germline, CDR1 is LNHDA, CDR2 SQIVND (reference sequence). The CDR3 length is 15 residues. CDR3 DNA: TGTGCCAGTAGCATCGGACAGGTGAAAAGGGCTGAAGCTTTCTTT. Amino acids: CASSIGQVKRAEAFF. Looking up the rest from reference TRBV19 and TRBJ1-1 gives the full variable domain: DGGITQSPKYLFRKEGQNVTLSCEQNLNHDAMYWYRQDPGQGLRLIYYSQIVNDFQKGDIAEGYSVSREKKESFPLTVTSAQKNPTAFYLCASSIGQVKRAEAFFGQGTRLTVV.

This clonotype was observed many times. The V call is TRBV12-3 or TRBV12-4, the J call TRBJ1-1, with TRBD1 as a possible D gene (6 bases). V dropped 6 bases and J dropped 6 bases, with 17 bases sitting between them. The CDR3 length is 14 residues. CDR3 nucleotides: TGTGCCAGCAGCTTACAGGGATTGATCTCTGAAGCTTTCTTT. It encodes CASSLQGLISEAFF.

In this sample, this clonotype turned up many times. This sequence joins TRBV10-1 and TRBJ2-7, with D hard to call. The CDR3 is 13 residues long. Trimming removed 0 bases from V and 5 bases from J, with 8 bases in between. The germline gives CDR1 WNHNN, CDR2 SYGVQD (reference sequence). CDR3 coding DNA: TGCGCCAGCAGTGAGTCTGGGGAAGACGAGCAGTACTTC. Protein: CASSESGEDEQYF.

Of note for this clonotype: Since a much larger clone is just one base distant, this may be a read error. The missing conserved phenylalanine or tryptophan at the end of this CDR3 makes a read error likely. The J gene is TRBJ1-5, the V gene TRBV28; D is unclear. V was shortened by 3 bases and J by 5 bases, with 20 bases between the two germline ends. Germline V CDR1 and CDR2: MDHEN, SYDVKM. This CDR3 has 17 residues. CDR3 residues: CASSFRLASSADQPQHL. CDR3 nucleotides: TGTGCCAGCAGTTTCAGGTTAGCATCTTCGGCGGATCAGCCCCAGCATTTG.

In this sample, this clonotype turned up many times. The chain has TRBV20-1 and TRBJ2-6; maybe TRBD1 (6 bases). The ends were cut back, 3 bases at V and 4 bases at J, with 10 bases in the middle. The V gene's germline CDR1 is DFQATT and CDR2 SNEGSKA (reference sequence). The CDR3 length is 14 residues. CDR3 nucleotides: TGCAGTGCTAGGGAAGGACAGGGGGCCAACGTCCTGACTTTC. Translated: CSAREGQGANVLTF.

CDR3 in amino acids: CASSEGEQGYLYNEQFF. The DNA for the CDR3 is TGTGCCAGCAGTGAAGGTGAACAGGGGTACCTTTACAATGAGCAGTTCTTC. This chain links TRBV2 with TRBJ2-1, with 7 bases that match TRBD1. Germline CDR1 reads SNHLY; CDR2 reads FYNNEI. The CDR3 length is 17 residues. The junction had 10 bases not matched to a gene; V was cut back by 1 base and J by 4 bases.

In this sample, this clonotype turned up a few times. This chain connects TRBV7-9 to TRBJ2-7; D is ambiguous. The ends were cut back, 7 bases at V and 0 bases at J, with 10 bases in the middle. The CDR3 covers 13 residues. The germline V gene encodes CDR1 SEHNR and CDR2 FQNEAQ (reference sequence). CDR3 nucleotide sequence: TGTGCCAGCACCCCAAGTACCTCCTACGAGCAGTACTTC. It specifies CASTPSTSYEQYF.

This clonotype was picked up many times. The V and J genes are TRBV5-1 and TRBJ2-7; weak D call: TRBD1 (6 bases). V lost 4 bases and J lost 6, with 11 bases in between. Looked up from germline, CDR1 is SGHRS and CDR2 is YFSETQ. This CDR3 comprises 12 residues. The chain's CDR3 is CASSQGTREQYF. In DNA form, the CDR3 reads TGCGCCAGCAGCCAAGGGACACGCGAGCAGTACTTC.

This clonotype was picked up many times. The CDR3 loop is CASSPTPDRGDGYTF. The CDR3 DNA is TGTGCCAGCAGCCCAACACCGGACAGGGGGGACGGCTACACCTTC. The chain carries TRBV7-3 and TRBJ1-2, with TRBD1 identical over 10 bases. Germline V lookup: CDR1 SGHTA, CDR2 FQGTGA. This CDR3 region has 15 residues. V was pared by 5 bases and J by 8 bases, with 11 bases of the junction left unmatched.

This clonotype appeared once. The CDR3: CATSDQSGQGARNQPQHF. CDR3 nucleotides: TGTGCCACCAGTGACCAATCTGGACAGGGCGCTAGGAATCAGCCCCAGCATTTT. V gene TRBV24-1 combines with J gene TRBJ1-5; 8 positions match TRBD1. Unmatched junction bases numbered 14, after V lost 4 bases and J lost 4 bases. Germline values: CDR1 KGHDR, CDR2 SFDVKD. This CDR3 contains 18 residues.